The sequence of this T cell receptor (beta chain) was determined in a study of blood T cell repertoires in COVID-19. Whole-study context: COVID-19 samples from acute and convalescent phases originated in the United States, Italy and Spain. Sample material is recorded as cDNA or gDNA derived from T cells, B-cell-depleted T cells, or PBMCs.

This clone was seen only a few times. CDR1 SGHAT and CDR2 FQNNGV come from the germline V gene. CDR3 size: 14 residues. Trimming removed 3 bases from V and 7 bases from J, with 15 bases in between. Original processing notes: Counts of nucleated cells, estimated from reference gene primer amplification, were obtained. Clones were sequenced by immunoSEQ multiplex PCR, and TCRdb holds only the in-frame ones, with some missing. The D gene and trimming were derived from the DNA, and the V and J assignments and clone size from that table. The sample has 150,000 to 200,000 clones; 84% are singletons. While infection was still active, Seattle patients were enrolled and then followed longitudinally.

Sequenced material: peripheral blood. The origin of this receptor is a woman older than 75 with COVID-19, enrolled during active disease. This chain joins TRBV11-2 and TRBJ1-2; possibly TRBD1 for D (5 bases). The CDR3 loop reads CASSLGQGGAGYTF. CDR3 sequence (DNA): TGTGCCAGCAGCTTGGGGCAGGGAGGCGCTGGCTACACCTTC.